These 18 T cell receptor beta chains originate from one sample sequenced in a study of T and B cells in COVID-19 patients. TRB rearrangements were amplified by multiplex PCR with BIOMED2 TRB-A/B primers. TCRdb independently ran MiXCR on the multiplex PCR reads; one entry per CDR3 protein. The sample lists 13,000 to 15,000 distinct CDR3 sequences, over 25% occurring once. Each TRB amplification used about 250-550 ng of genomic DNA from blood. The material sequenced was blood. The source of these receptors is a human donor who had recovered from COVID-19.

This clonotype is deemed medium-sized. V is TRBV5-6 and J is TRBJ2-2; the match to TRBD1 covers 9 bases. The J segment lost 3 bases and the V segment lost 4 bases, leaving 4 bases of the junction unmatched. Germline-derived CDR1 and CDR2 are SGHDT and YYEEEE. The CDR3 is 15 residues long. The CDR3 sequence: CASSGRTGDTGELFF. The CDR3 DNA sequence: TGTGCCAGCAGCGGGAGGACAGGGGACACCGGGGAGCTGTTTTTT.

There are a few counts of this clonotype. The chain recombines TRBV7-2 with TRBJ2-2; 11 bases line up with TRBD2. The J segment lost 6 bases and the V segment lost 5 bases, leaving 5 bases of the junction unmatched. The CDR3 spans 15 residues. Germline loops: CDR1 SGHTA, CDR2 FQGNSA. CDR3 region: CASSQTSGRSGELFF. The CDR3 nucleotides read TGTGCCAGCAGCCAAACTAGCGGGAGATCCGGGGAGCTGTTTTTT.

CDR3 nucleotides: TGTGCCAGCAGCCTGGGACAGGGGGCTCCTATGAGGAATTCACCCCTCCACTTT. Translating gives CASSLGQGAPMRNSPLHF. The rearrangement joins TRBV5-5 to TRBJ1-6; 12 nucleotides align to TRBD1. From germline, CDR1 is SGHKS and CDR2 YYEKEE (reference sequence). The CDR3 has 18 amino acids. The ends lost 4 bases at V and 7 bases at J; junction bases unmatched: 12.

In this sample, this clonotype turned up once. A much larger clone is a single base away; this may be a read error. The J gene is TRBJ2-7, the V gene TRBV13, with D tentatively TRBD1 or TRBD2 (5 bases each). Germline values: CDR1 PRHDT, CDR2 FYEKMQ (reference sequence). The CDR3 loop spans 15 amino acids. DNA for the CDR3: TGTGCCAGCAGCGTCCCCGGGACGGAATCCTACGAGGAGTACTTC. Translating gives CASSVPGTESYEEYF.

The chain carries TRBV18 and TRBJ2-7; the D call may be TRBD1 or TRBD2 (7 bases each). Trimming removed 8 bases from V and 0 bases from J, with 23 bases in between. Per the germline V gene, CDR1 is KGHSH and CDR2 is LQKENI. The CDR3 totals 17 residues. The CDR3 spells CASSQEGGDSNSYEQYF. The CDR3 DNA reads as TGTGCCAGCAGCCAAGAAGGGGGGGACAGCAACTCCTACGAGCAGTACTTC.

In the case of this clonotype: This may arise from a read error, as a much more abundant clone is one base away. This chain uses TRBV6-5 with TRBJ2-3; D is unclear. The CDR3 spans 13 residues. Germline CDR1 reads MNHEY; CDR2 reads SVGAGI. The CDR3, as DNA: TGTGCCAACAGTGATACCCGCGTAGATACGCAGTATTTT. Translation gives CANSDTRVDTQYF.

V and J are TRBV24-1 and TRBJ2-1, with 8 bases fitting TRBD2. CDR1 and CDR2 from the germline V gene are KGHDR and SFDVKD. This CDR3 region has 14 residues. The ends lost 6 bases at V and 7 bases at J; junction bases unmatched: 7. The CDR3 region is CATSQTGGPNEQFF. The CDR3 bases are TGTGCCACCAGTCAAACGGGGGGGCCAAATGAGCAGTTCTTC.

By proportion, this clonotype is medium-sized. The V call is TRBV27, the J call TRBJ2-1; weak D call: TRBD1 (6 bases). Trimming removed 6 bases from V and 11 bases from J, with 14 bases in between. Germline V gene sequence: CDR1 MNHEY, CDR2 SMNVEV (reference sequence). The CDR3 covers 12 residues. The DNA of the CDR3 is TGTGCCAGCAGCCCCACAGGGATGAAGCAGTTCTTC. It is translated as CASSPTGMKQFF.

In nucleotides, the CDR3 is TGTGCCAGCAGACGCGGGGAGGGGGGCCTCTACAATGAGCAGTTCTTC. Translation: CASRRGEGGLYNEQFF. The chain carries TRBV4-2 and TRBJ2-1; D is possibly TRBD2 (7 bases). The V end was cut by 6 bases, the J end by 3 bases, with 18 bases between. Germline V gene lookup returns CDR1 LGHNA and CDR2 YNFKEQ. This CDR3 spans 16 amino acids.

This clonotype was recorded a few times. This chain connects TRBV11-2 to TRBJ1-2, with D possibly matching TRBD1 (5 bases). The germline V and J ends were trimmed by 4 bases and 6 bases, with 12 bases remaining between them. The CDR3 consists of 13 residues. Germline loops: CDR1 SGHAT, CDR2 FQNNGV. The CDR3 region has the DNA TGTGCCAGCAGCTCGGCCGGGGGGAATGGCTACACCTTC. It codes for CASSSAGGNGYTF. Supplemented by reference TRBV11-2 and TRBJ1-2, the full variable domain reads EAGVAQSPRYKIIEKRQSVAFWCNPISGHATLYWYQQILGQGPKLLIQFQNNGVVDDSQLPKDRFSAERLKGVDSTLKIQPAKLEDSAVYLCASSSAGGNGYTFGSGTRLTVV.

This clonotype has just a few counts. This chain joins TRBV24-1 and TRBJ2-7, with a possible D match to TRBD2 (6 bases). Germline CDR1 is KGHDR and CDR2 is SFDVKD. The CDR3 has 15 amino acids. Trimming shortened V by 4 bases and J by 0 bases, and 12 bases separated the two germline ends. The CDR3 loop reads CATSEGTYPSYEQYF. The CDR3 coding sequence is TGTGCCACCAGTGAGGGGACTTATCCCTCCTACGAGCAGTACTTC.

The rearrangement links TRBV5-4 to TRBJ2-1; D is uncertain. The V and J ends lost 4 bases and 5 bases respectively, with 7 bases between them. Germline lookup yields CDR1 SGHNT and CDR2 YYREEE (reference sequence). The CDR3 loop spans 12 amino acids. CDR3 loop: CASSTEDNEQFF. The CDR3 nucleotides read TGTGCCAGCAGCACAGAAGACAATGAGCAGTTCTTC.

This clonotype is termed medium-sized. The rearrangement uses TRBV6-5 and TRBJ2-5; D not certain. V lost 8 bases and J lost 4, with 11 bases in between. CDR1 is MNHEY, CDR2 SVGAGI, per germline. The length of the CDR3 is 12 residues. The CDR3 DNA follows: TGTGCCAGCGGCGATGCGCGAGAGACCCAGTACTTC. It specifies CASGDARETQYF.

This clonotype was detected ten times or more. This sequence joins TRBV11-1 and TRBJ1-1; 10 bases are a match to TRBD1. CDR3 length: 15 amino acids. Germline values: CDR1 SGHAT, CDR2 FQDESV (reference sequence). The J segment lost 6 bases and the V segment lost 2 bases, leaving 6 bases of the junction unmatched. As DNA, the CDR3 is TGTGCCAGCAGCTTAACGGACAGGGGGACTGCTGAAGCTTTCTTT. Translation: CASSLTDRGTAEAFF.

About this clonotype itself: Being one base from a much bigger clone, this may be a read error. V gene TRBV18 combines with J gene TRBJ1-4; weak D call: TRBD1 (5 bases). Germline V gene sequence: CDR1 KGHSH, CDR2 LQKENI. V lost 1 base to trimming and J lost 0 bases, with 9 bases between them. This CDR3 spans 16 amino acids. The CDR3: CASSPQTDPTNEKLFF. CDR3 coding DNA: TGTGCCAGCTCACCACAGACAGATCCAACTAATGAAAAACTGTTTTTT.

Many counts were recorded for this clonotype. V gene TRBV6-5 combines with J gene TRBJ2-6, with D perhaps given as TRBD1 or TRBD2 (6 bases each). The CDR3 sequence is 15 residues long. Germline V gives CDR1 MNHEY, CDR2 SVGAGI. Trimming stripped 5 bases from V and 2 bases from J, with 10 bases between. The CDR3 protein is CASSEGGTGANVLTF. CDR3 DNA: TGTGCCAGCAGTGAAGGGGGGACTGGGGCCAACGTCCTGACTTTC.

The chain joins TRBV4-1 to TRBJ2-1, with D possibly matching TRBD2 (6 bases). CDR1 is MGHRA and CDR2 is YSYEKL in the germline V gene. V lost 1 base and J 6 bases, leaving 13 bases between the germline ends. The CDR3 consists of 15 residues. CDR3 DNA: TGCGCCAGCAGCCAAGGGGGGGTCTCGGGCAATGAGCAGTTCTTC. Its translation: CASSQGGVSGNEQFF.

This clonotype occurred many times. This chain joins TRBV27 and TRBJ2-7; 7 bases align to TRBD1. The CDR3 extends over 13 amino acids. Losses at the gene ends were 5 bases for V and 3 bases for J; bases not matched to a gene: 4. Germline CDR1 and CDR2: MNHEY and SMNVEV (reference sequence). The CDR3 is CASSRGQSYEQYF. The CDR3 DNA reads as TGTGCCAGCAGTAGGGGACAGAGCTACGAGCAGTACTTC.